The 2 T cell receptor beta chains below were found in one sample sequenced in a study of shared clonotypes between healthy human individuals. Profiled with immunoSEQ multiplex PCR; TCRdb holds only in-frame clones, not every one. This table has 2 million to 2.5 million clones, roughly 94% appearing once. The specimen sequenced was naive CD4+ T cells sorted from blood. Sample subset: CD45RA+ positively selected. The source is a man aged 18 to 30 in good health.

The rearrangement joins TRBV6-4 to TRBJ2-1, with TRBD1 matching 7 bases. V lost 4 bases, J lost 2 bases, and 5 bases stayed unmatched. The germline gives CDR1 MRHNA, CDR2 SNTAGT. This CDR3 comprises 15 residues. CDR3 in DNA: TGTGCCAGCAGTGCCGGACAGGTAACCTACAATGAGCAGTTCTTC. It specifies CASSAGQVTYNEQFF.

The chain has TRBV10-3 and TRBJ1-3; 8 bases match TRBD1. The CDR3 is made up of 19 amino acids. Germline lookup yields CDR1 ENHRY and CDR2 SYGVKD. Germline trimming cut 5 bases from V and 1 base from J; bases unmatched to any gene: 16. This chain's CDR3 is CAISNTGTGRFRSGNTIYF. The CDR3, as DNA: TGTGCCATCAGTAATACCGGGACAGGACGGTTTAGGTCTGGAAACACCATATATTTT.